The rows below give T cell receptor beta chains drawn from one sample of a study of cytomegalovirus exposure and HLA in healthy donors. Clones were read by immunoSEQ multiplex PCR, and TCRdb kept only the in-frame ones, dropping some. The table records approximately 220,000 clones, almost 80% of them present only once. The sample comprised PBMCs. These receptors came from a male donor in good health and CMV-seronegative. CDR3s leave out the opening cysteine and the closing phenylalanine or tryptophan. Fields, in order: V gene, clone size, CDR3 protein. Size tells how often a clone was seen (once, few, many) or the class of an expanded clone, and some rows leave it out.

V gene: TRBV18
clone size: NA
CDR3 protein: ASSPGQARNQPQH

V gene: TRBV7-3
clone size: once
CDR3 protein: ASSLTYRGEQY

V gene: TRBV7-9
clone size: once
CDR3 protein: ASRPRERDTDTQY

V gene: TRBV7-2
clone size: once
CDR3 protein: ASSLGAGGLETQY

V gene: TRBV10-2
clone size: NA
CDR3 protein: ASRDRTADEQF

V gene: TRBV9
clone size: NA
CDR3 protein: ASSVGGLGGSQETQY

V gene: TRBV14
clone size: NA
CDR3 protein: ASSHKQFPAGTEAF

V gene: TRBV9
clone size: NA
CDR3 protein: ASSPWGETFREQY

V gene: TRBV6-1
clone size: NA
CDR3 protein: ASSKTGDYGYT

V gene: TRBV5-4
clone size: NA
CDR3 protein: ASATGLGPNNEQF

V gene: TRBV4-2
clone size: NA
CDR3 protein: ASSRTSGGADTQY

V gene: TRBV28
clone size: NA
CDR3 protein: ASSHTGVETQY

V gene: TRBV5-4
clone size: NA
CDR3 protein: ASTRDRGQNEQF

V gene: TRBV11-2
clone size: once
CDR3 protein: ASSPISGRGPSEQY

V gene: TRBV2
clone size: few
CDR3 protein: ARSETGRPDTQY

V gene: TRBV10-1
clone size: once
CDR3 protein: ASSESIRVASYEQY

V gene: TRBV7-2
clone size: few
CDR3 protein: ASSLNGAAPL

V gene: TRBV21-1
clone size: NA
CDR3 protein: ASSKFRSQGLQPNQPQH

V gene: TRBV4-1
clone size: NA
CDR3 protein: ASSQDEGLQPQH

V gene: TRBV6-1
clone size: NA
CDR3 protein: ASSLNPDREYGYT

V gene: TRBV23-1
clone size: NA
CDR3 protein: ASSPLIRDRGPKVYEQY

V gene: TRBV9
clone size: NA
CDR3 protein: ASSVVGNNYGYT

V gene: TRBV5-1
clone size: NA
CDR3 protein: ASSLHSREYEQY

V gene: TRBV5-1
clone size: few
CDR3 protein: ASRYTQGDNSPLH

V gene: TRBV6-5
clone size: NA
CDR3 protein: ASGDRVITEAF

V gene: TRBV5-1
clone size: NA
CDR3 protein: ASSWTGTGTYEQY

V gene: TRBV28
clone size: few
CDR3 protein: ASSLITGNSPLH

V gene: TRBV4-1
clone size: NA
CDR3 protein: ASSQQTSGGALDTGELF

V gene: TRBV4-3
clone size: once
CDR3 protein: ASSQDWALAGDTQY

V gene: TRBV7-9
clone size: NA
CDR3 protein: ASSDTGEEAQY

V gene: TRBV7-9
clone size: NA
CDR3 protein: ASSSGSRTSANEKLF

V gene: TRBV7-3
clone size: once
CDR3 protein: ASSLGPRVRDTQY

V gene: TRBV2
clone size: NA
CDR3 protein: ASSEVAVVGELF

V gene: TRBV29-1
clone size: NA
CDR3 protein: SVGQGAYGYT

V gene: TRBV2
clone size: NA
CDR3 protein: ASSARGGISYEQY

V gene: TRBV15
clone size: once
CDR3 protein: ATGTGGYEQY

V gene: TRBV28
clone size: NA
CDR3 protein: ASSLAQGGEKLF

V gene: TRBV4-2
clone size: NA
CDR3 protein: ASSLHMTPTGGNSPLH

V gene: TRBV28
clone size: NA
CDR3 protein: ASRTGGDYEQY

V gene: TRBV28
clone size: NA
CDR3 protein: ASRSGLSLLQAF

V gene: TRBV7-7
clone size: NA
CDR3 protein: ASSRGPAGGSDGTDTQY

V gene: TRBV5-6
clone size: NA
CDR3 protein: ASSSWPLLAGGRGDTQY

V gene: TRBV27
clone size: few
CDR3 protein: ASSDPGGSEAF

V gene: TRBV4-3
clone size: once
CDR3 protein: ASSQDGGSLSEQY

V gene: TRBV4-1
clone size: NA
CDR3 protein: ASSQVGRGRDNEQF

V gene: TRBV7-3
clone size: NA
CDR3 protein: ASGIQGSNQPQH

V gene: TRBV19
clone size: NA
CDR3 protein: ASSPYLAADSGANVLT

V gene: TRBV4-2
clone size: NA
CDR3 protein: ASSQASGGGTDTQY

V gene: TRBV7-2
clone size: once
CDR3 protein: ASSLRVTGGRGYT

V gene: TRBV5-6
clone size: NA
CDR3 protein: ASSRQAYGYT

V gene: TRBV27
clone size: NA
CDR3 protein: ASSRNGEGTYGYT

V gene: TRBV5-4
clone size: NA
CDR3 protein: ASSSQGLADGYT

V gene: TRBV27
clone size: NA
CDR3 protein: ASSSGTSGYEQY

V gene: TRBV5-1
clone size: once
CDR3 protein: ASSFGGVGTEAF

V gene: TRBV27
clone size: few
CDR3 protein: ASSPQVRTPLH